The 26 T cell receptor beta chains given below trace back to one sample, sequenced in a study of shared clonotypes between healthy human individuals. CD8 cells classed as naive were CD45RO-negative and positively selected for CCR7, excluding terminally differentiated effector memory CD45RA+ cells. The assay was immunoSEQ multiplex PCR, and TCRdb's table has in-frame clones only and misses some. The top ten clones hold around 1.7% of a sample with about 2,200,000 clones, about 93% of them seen once. The sample taken for sequencing was naive CD8+ T cells from PBMCs. Source of these receptors: a man younger than 35 in good health. Some clones in this sample may be carry-over from other donors' samples.

V is TRBV15 and J is TRBJ2-5; no reliable D call. CDR1 and CDR2 (germline): LNHNV, YYDKDF (reference sequence). CDR3 size: 17 residues. The V end was cut by 0 bases, the J end by 3 bases, with 17 bases between. The CDR3, as DNA: TGTGCCACCAGCAGAGATCCCGTTAGGGCAGCCGAAGAGACCCAGTACTTC. Its protein is CATSRDPVRAAEETQYF.

CDR3 sequence: CASSYFLPETQYF. The CDR3 region has the DNA TGTGCCAGCAGTTACTTTTTACCGGAGACCCAGTACTTC. V usage is TRBV6-6 and J usage is TRBJ2-5; no definite D call. V gave up 1 base and J gave up 5 bases, with 8 bases separating them. This CDR3 is built from 13 residues. Germline CDR1 and CDR2: MNHNY and SVGAGI (reference sequence).

This clone is a singleton in its sample. The chain carries TRBV7-8 and TRBJ1-1, with TRBD1 identical over 9 bases. With 0 bases clipped from V and 1 base from J, the junction kept 6 bases outside the gene matches. Germline V gene lookup returns CDR1 SGHVS and CDR2 FQNEAQ. This CDR3 is built from 17 residues. The CDR3 coding sequence is TGTGCCAGCAGCTTAGCCGGACAGGGGAGTAGGAACACTGAAGCTTTCTTT. Translating it yields CASSLAGQGSRNTEAFF.

The V call is TRBV4-1, the J call TRBJ2-1, with D possibly being TRBD1 (5 bases). The CDR3 runs 13 residues. Trimming removed 6 bases at V and 5 bases at J, with 11 bases between. Germline CDR1 is MGHRA and CDR2 is YSYEKL. DNA for the CDR3: TGCGCCAGCAGTCTCGGACAAAACAATGAGCAGTTCTTC. It specifies CASSLGQNNEQFF.

The chain is built from TRBV6-5 and TRBJ2-7; D unresolved. There are 14 residues in the CDR3. V shed 3 bases and J shed 3 bases, with 12 bases lying between them. Germline CDR1 reads MNHEY; CDR2 reads SVGAGI. DNA of the CDR3: TGTGCCAGCAGTTATGCCAGCTTCTACTACGAGCAGTACTTC. The encoded protein is CASSYASFYYEQYF.

As to this clone: The same CDR3 arises from other DNA sequences in this sample as well. The chain recombines TRBV29-1 with TRBJ1-1, with TRBD1 matching over 7 bases. The trim removed 5 bases at V and 0 bases at J, leaving 6 bases unmatched. This CDR3 region has 14 residues. Germline V gene data show CDR1 as SQVTM and CDR2 as ANQGSEA. This CDR3 reads CSVLLGTVNTEAFF. DNA for the CDR3: TGCAGCGTTCTTTTGGGGACAGTGAACACTGAAGCTTTCTTT.

The chain has TRBV7-8 and TRBJ2-1; 7 nucleotides agree with TRBD2. CDR3 length: 17 residues. Germline V gene sequence: CDR1 SGHVS, CDR2 FQNEAQ. J was trimmed by 5 bases and V by 1 base; bases with no gene match: 11. CDR3 residues: CASSLGSAGARHNEQFF. For the CDR3, the DNA is TGTGCCAGCAGCTTAGGGTCGGCGGGAGCGCGACACAATGAGCAGTTCTTC.

The V call is TRBV7-9, the J call TRBJ2-1, with TRBD2 matching 9 bases. Trimming removed 3 bases from V and 7 bases from J; junction bases left unmatched: 4. The germline V gene has CDR1 SEHNR and CDR2 FQNEAQ (reference sequence). CDR3 length: 14 amino acids. The CDR3 loop is CASSLREGPNEQFF. The CDR3 bases are TGTGCCAGCAGCTTGCGGGAGGGCCCGAATGAGCAGTTCTTC.

The count of this clone is one. The rearrangement uses TRBV27 and TRBJ2-3; no clear D. The V gene lost 1 base and the J gene lost 0 bases, with 8 bases spanning the gap. The CDR3 covers 15 residues. Per germline, CDR1 MNHEY and CDR2 SMNVEV (reference sequence). The CDR3 here is CASSLLPLSTDTQYF. CDR3 DNA sequence: TGTGCCAGCAGTTTATTGCCCTTGAGCACAGATACGCAGTATTTT.

The rearrangement joins TRBV4-3 to TRBJ1-3; a possible D gene is TRBD1 (5 bases). Trimming cost V 4 bases and J 2 bases, with 12 bases left between them. CDR3 length: 15 amino acids. Germline V lookup: CDR1 LGHNA, CDR2 YSLEER. CDR3 sequence reads: CASSLYTGAGNTIYF. DNA of the CDR3: TGCGCCAGCAGCCTCTATACGGGGGCTGGAAACACCATATATTTT.

The V and J genes are TRBV7-9 and TRBJ1-1; D unresolved. This CDR3 comprises 15 residues. CDR1 SEHNR and CDR2 FQNEAQ come from the germline V gene (reference sequence). V gave up 0 bases and J gave up 8 bases, with 16 bases separating them. DNA for the CDR3: TGTGCCAGCAGCTTAGCCCCAGGATTAGGGCCCGAAGCTTTCTTT. Protein sequence: CASSLAPGLGPEAFF. The full variable domain, with the rest looked up from reference TRBV7-9 and TRBJ1-1, is DTGVSQNPRHKITKRGQNVTFRCDPISEHNRLYWYRQTLGQGPEFLTYFQNEAQLEKSRLLSDRFSAERPKGSFSTLEIQRTEQGDSAMYLCASSLAPGLGPEAFFGQGTRLTVV.

The chain recombines TRBV28 with TRBJ1-1, with D possibly being TRBD1 (5 bases). The CDR3 runs 14 residues. Germline-derived CDR1 and CDR2 are MDHEN and SYDVKM. V was cut by 3 bases and J by 5 bases, with 13 bases left in between. The CDR3 sequence is CASSFEGSGTEAFF. The CDR3 nucleotides are TGTGCCAGCAGTTTTGAGGGGTCGGGGACTGAAGCTTTCTTT.

The chain has TRBV11-2 and TRBJ1-2; D is uncertain. This CDR3 has 15 residues. With 5 bases removed from V and 8 bases from J, the gap between germline ends came to 21 bases. In germline, CDR1 is SGHAT, CDR2 FQNNGV. The CDR3 nucleotides read TGTGCCAGCAGCATAACACAGCGGGTTTCTGACGGCTACACCTTC. It encodes CASSITQRVSDGYTF.

This chain connects TRBV10-3 to TRBJ2-1; 7 bases are shared with TRBD1. This CDR3 is built from 13 residues. J lost 0 bases, V lost 8 bases, and 1 base had no gene match. Germline lookup yields CDR1 ENHRY and CDR2 SYGVKD. CDR3 loop: CAIRTGSYNEQFF. In DNA form, the CDR3 reads TGTGCCATCCGGACAGGCTCCTACAATGAGCAGTTCTTC.

V gene TRBV7-9 combines with J gene TRBJ1-4; 9 bases line up with TRBD1. The germline gives CDR1 SEHNR, CDR2 FQNEAQ (reference sequence). This CDR3 has 15 residues. Trimming at V came to 4 bases and at J to 5 bases, leaving 5 bases not matched to a gene. The DNA of the CDR3 is TGTGCCAGCAGCTCGCCCGGACAGGGGAATGAAAAACTGTTTTTT. It specifies CASSSPGQGNEKLFF.

The CDR3 DNA sequence: TGTGCCAGTAGTATTTGGTCTGGGGGAGCCACTGAAGCTTTCTTT. Its protein product is CASSIWSGGATEAFF. J is TRBJ1-1 and V is TRBV19, with a weak D call TRBD1 (5 bases). Germline V CDR1 and CDR2: LNHDA, SQIVND (reference sequence). V was pared by 3 bases and J by 4 bases, with 15 bases between. The CDR3 has 15 amino acids.

This chain connects TRBV28 to TRBJ2-3; 7 bases fit TRBD2. The CDR3 loop spans 16 amino acids. Germline V gives CDR1 MDHEN, CDR2 SYDVKM. The J segment lost 3 bases and the V segment lost 6 bases, leaving 12 bases of the junction unmatched. The CDR3 region has the DNA TGTGCCAGCAGGCGGGAGAGGAGAATAAGGACAGATACGCAGTATTTT. Its protein product is CASRRERRIRTDTQYF. Complete variable domain (other parts from reference TRBV28 and TRBJ2-3): DVKVTQSSRYLVKRTGEKVFLECVQDMDHENMFWYRQDPGLGLRLIYFSYDVKMKEKGDIPEGYSVSREKKERFSLILESASTNQTSMYLCASRRERRIRTDTQYFGPGTRLTVL.

The gene calls are TRBV28 and TRBJ2-5; D may correspond to TRBD1 or TRBD2 (6 bases each). Trimming removed 0 bases at V and 4 bases at J, with 9 bases between. Germline V gene sequence: CDR1 MDHEN, CDR2 SYDVKM. This CDR3 is built from 14 residues. The CDR3 is CASSLWGGPETQYF. In nucleotides, the CDR3 is TGTGCCAGCAGTTTATGGGGGGGCCCAGAGACCCAGTACTTC.

This sequence joins TRBV19 and TRBJ2-2; 8 bases match TRBD1. V shed 8 bases and J 4 bases; nucleotides not matched to a gene: 6. Germline V gene data show CDR1 as LNHDA and CDR2 as SQIVND (reference sequence). This CDR3 spans 14 amino acids. The CDR3 bases are TGTGCCAGTTGCGAAACAGGGGGCACCGGGGAGCTGTTTTTT. The encoded protein is CASCETGGTGELFF.

The chain employs TRBV28 and TRBJ2-1; no clear D. The V and J ends lost 4 bases and 5 bases respectively, with 12 bases between them. Looked up from germline, CDR1 is MDHEN and CDR2 is SYDVKM. This CDR3 comprises 14 residues. CDR3 region: CASSSRLLNNEQFF. The CDR3 coding sequence is TGTGCCAGCAGTTCCCGCCTGCTCAACAATGAGCAGTTCTTC.

The chain couples TRBV11-1 to TRBJ1-5; D is ambiguous. Per the germline V gene, CDR1 is SGHAT and CDR2 is FQDESV (reference sequence). Trimming cost V 6 bases and J 6 bases, with 18 bases left between them. The CDR3 covers 15 residues. This CDR3 reads CASRTWEKGTQPQHF. DNA of the CDR3: TGTGCCAGCAGAACCTGGGAGAAAGGAACTCAGCCCCAGCATTTT.

The chain recombines TRBV9 with TRBJ1-4, with 9 bases matching TRBD1. V trimming: 4 bases; J trimming: 6 bases; junction bases outside the gene matches: 4. Germline V CDR1 and CDR2: SGDLS, YYNGEE. The CDR3 runs 14 residues. This CDR3 reads CASSTGGVDEKLFF. DNA for the CDR3: TGTGCCAGCAGCACAGGGGGCGTGGATGAAAAACTGTTTTTT.

Concerning this clone: In the same sample, other DNA sequences code for this CDR3. The chain joins TRBV9 to TRBJ2-7; D call uncertain. V dropped 0 bases and J dropped 1 base, with 8 bases sitting between them. The germline V gene has CDR1 SGDLS and CDR2 YYNGEE. CDR3 length equals 14 residues. CDR3 sequence: CASSVDGSSYEQYF. In nucleotides, the CDR3 is TGTGCCAGCAGCGTAGATGGGTCTTCCTACGAGCAGTACTTC.

DNA for the CDR3: TGTGCCAGCAGCCTCCCGACGGAGGGTGACTATGGCTACACCTTC. Amino acids: CASSLPTEGDYGYTF. This chain connects TRBV5-4 to TRBJ1-2, with D uncertain. The CDR3 consists of 15 residues. Trimming cost V 4 bases and J 3 bases, with 16 bases left between them. Germline V CDR1 and CDR2: SGHNT, YYREEE (reference sequence).

The gene calls are TRBV7-9 and TRBJ2-7, with 7 nucleotides matching TRBD2. Germline values: CDR1 SEHNR, CDR2 FQNEAQ (reference sequence). V lost 10 bases, J lost 13 bases, and 16 bases stayed unmatched. CDR3 length equals 12 residues. The CDR3 is CATSRDTPGLYF. The CDR3 coding sequence is TGTGCCACCTCTCGGGATACCCCGGGACTATACTTC.

The chain joins TRBV15 to TRBJ2-1; perhaps TRBD2 as D (7 bases). The V gene's germline CDR1 is LNHNV and CDR2 YYDKDF (reference sequence). V was pared by 0 bases and J by 8 bases, with 23 bases between. The CDR3 is 18 residues long. CDR3: CATSREALISGTMYEQFF. The CDR3 DNA sequence: TGTGCCACCAGCAGAGAGGCCCTCATCAGCGGGACAATGTATGAGCAGTTCTTC.